The 23 T cell receptor beta chains below come from one sample, sequenced in a study of cytomegalovirus exposure and HLA in healthy donors. Method: immunoSEQ multiplex PCR; TCRdb's copy keeps in-frame clones and lacks some. The sample lists 80,000 to 90,000 clones, approximately 96% occurring once. Source material: PBMCs. All receptors come from a man aged 18 to 30 in good health and CMV-seronegative.

The V call is TRBV6-5, the J call TRBJ2-7, with a possible D match to TRBD1 (6 bases). The V end was cut by 5 bases, the J end by 6 bases, with 20 bases between. CDR3 length equals 15 residues. Germline V gene lookup returns CDR1 MNHEY and CDR2 SVGAGI. CDR3 coding DNA: TGTGCCAGCAGTCAAAACCCGGGACACCCCATCGAGCAGTACTTC. This gives the protein CASSQNPGHPIEQYF.

The CDR3 DNA is TGTGCCAGCAGTTTACTAGACAGGGCCGAGCAGTACTTC. It is translated as CASSLLDRAEQYF. The gene calls are TRBV28 and TRBJ2-7; 7 bases align to TRBD1. Germline values: CDR1 MDHEN, CDR2 SYDVKM. V gave up 2 bases and J gave up 6 bases; unmatched junction bases: 4. This CDR3 has 13 residues.

V gene TRBV7-2 combines with J gene TRBJ1-2; no reliable D call. This CDR3 contains 14 residues. Germline V gene lookup returns CDR1 SGHTA and CDR2 FQGNSA. The V end lost 2 bases, the J end lost 4 bases, and 11 bases lay between the germline ends. This CDR3 is CASSLLVQAYGYTF. The CDR3 DNA follows: TGTGCCAGCAGCTTATTGGTCCAGGCCTATGGCTACACCTTC.

CDR3 sequence: CASSQFSAGTGGANVLTF. CDR3 DNA sequence: TGTGCCAGCAGCCAGTTTTCAGCGGGAACGGGTGGGGCCAACGTCCTGACTTTC. This chain joins TRBV14 and TRBJ2-6; 7 positions agree with TRBD2. Trimming removed 3 bases from V and 3 bases from J; junction bases left unmatched: 11. This CDR3 has 18 amino acids. Germline assignment: CDR1 SGHDN and CDR2 FVKESK.

This sequence joins TRBV19 and TRBJ2-1, with TRBD1 as a possible D gene (6 bases). This CDR3 has 15 amino acids. Trimming pared 3 bases from V and 2 bases from J, leaving 11 bases between. CDR1 LNHDA and CDR2 SQIVND come from the germline V gene (reference sequence). The CDR3 DNA is TGTGCCAGTAGTATCGTGCAGGGGACCTACAATGAGCAGTTCTTC. This encodes CASSIVQGTYNEQFF.

V gene TRBV25-1 combines with J gene TRBJ2-1; TRBD2 matches at 8 bases. After removal of 1 base from V and 10 bases from J, the junction contained 12 bases not matched to a gene. The CDR3 consists of 16 residues. Germline assignment: CDR1 MGHDK and CDR2 SYGVNS. Here the CDR3 DNA reads TGTGCCAGCAGTGAATCTGGCGGGAGGCCCTTATCCGAGCAGTTCTTC. Its translation: CASSESGGRPLSEQFF. Supplemented by reference TRBV25-1 and TRBJ2-1, the full variable domain reads EADIYQTPRYLVIGTGKKITLECSQTMGHDKMYWYQQDPGMELHLIHYSYGVNSTEKGDLSSESTVSRIRTEHFPLTLESARPSHTSQYLCASSESGGRPLSEQFFGPGTRLTVL.

This sequence joins TRBV28 and TRBJ1-5, with no clear D. The germline CDR1 and CDR2 sequences are MDHEN and SYDVKM. The V gene lost 5 bases and the J gene lost 3 bases, with 8 bases spanning the gap. This CDR3 contains 13 residues. Here the CDR3 DNA reads TGTGCCAGCAGTCCCCTAAACAATCAGCCCCAGCATTTT. Protein product: CASSPLNNQPQHF.

The J gene is TRBJ2-6, the V gene TRBV2; 11 bases match TRBD1. The CDR3 length is 17 residues. CDR1 is SNHLY, CDR2 FYNNEI, per germline. After removal of 8 bases from V and 0 bases from J, the junction contained 6 bases not matched to a gene. Written as DNA, the CDR3 is TGTGCCAGCGCTCGGGGGACAGGGGGCTCTGGGGCCAACGTCCTGACTTTC. This sequence encodes CASARGTGGSGANVLTF.

The chain has TRBV7-9 and TRBJ2-2, with a weak D call TRBD2 (5 bases). This CDR3 has 17 amino acids. Germline V CDR1 and CDR2: SEHNR, FQNEAQ (reference sequence). The ends were cut back, 5 bases at V and 5 bases at J, with 21 bases in the middle. In DNA form, the CDR3 reads TGTGCCAGCAGCCTCTATTTTGTGGGAGTAGGAACCGGGGAGCTGTTTTTT. It codes for CASSLYFVGVGTGELFF.

The chain joins TRBV28 to TRBJ1-2, with 7 bases matching TRBD1. V was clipped by 6 bases and J by 3 bases; unmatched bases: 10. Germline lookup yields CDR1 MDHEN and CDR2 SYDVKM. This CDR3 has 15 residues. The CDR3 DNA sequence: TGTGCCAGCAGAACTAGCCAAGGGGGCGACTATGGCTACACCTTC. It translates to CASRTSQGGDYGYTF.

The chain is built from TRBV5-8 and TRBJ1-5; 7 positions match TRBD1. Germline V gene lookup returns CDR1 SGHTS and CDR2 YDEGEE. CDR3 length equals 14 residues. The trim removed 2 bases at V and 7 bases at J, leaving 6 bases unmatched. In DNA, the CDR3 is TGTGCCAGCAGCTTTGAGGGGGCGCGACAGCCCCAGCATTTT. It translates to CASSFEGARQPQHF.

Only a few counts were recorded for this clone. The J gene is TRBJ1-2, the V gene TRBV6-5; D uncertain. The CDR3 extends over 12 amino acids. Germline V lookup: CDR1 MNHEY, CDR2 SVGAGI. Deletions cut 6 bases from V and 6 bases from J, with 11 bases between. CDR3 DNA sequence: TGTGCCAGCAGCCCCCGCGGAAATGGCTACACCTTC. Protein product: CASSPRGNGYTF.

This sequence joins TRBV9 and TRBJ2-1; 7 bases map to TRBD1. Germline-derived CDR1 and CDR2 are SGDLS and YYNGEE. This CDR3 is built from 16 residues. J lost 5 bases, V lost 4 bases, and 12 bases had no gene match. As DNA, the CDR3 is TGTGCCAGCAGCCATGCTGGGACAGTGCCCGACAATGAGCAGTTCTTC. It yields the protein CASSHAGTVPDNEQFF.

J is TRBJ2-1 and V is TRBV11-2; 7 nucleotides agree with TRBD2. The J segment lost 9 bases and the V segment lost 5 bases, leaving 7 bases of the junction unmatched. The CDR3 contains 13 residues. Per germline, CDR1 SGHAT and CDR2 FQNNGV. For the CDR3, the DNA is TGTGCCAGCAGCCTTAGCGGGTTCGGTGAGCAGTTCTTC. Translation: CASSLSGFGEQFF.

J is TRBJ2-2 and V is TRBV9, with 9 positions matching TRBD1. J was trimmed by 3 bases and V by 0 bases; bases with no gene match: 12. The CDR3 length is 19 residues. The germline gives CDR1 SGDLS, CDR2 YYNGEE. The CDR3 coding sequence is TGTGCCAGCAGCGTAGGGGACAGGGTGGGGGTTGGGGACACCGGGGAGCTGTTTTTT. Protein sequence: CASSVGDRVGVGDTGELFF.

The chain links TRBV7-9 to TRBJ2-1; unclear D gene. The CDR3 extends over 15 amino acids. Germline CDR1 reads SEHNR; CDR2 reads FQNEAQ (reference sequence). Trimming shortened V by 4 bases and J by 4 bases, and 14 bases separated the two germline ends. In nucleotides, the CDR3 is TGTGCCAGCAGCTCCGACGTGATCGGGTACAATGAGCAGTTCTTC. It translates to CASSSDVIGYNEQFF.

This clone appeared a single time. The genes are TRBV7-8 and TRBJ2-5; 9 positions agree with TRBD1. Germline CDR1 SGHVS, CDR2 FQNEAQ. The J segment lost 5 bases and the V segment lost 3 bases, leaving 10 bases of the junction unmatched. The CDR3 has 16 residues. The CDR3 DNA is TGTGCCAGCAGCTTGAACTACAGGGGGCAGAGCGAGACCCAGTACTTC. Its translation: CASSLNYRGQSETQYF.

Comment on this clone: Relative to the germline gene, one junction end is altered; a read error may explain this. V and J are TRBV25-1 and TRBJ2-1; 13 nucleotides agree with TRBD2. There are 18 residues in the CDR3. CDR1 MGHDK and CDR2 SYGVNS come from the germline V gene. CDR3 region: CAGRGLAGEANSYNEQFF. The CDR3, as DNA: TGTGCCGGCAGAGGACTAGCGGGGGAAGCCAACTCCTACAATGAGCAGTTCTTC.

The chain links TRBV4-1 to TRBJ2-1, with D maybe TRBD2 (5 bases). From germline, CDR1 is MGHRA and CDR2 YSYEKL. V lost 8 bases and J 2 bases, leaving 7 bases between the germline ends. This CDR3 comprises 12 residues. For the CDR3, the DNA is TGCGCCAGCGCCGGGACCTACAATGAGCAGTTCTTC. Amino acid sequence: CASAGTYNEQFF.

This sequence joins TRBV13 and TRBJ1-2; perhaps TRBD1 as D (6 bases). The length of the CDR3 is 20 residues. The germline gives CDR1 PRHDT, CDR2 FYEKMQ (reference sequence). With 2 bases removed from V and 0 bases from J, the gap between germline ends came to 25 bases. The chain's CDR3 is CASSLYGVREQGQSNYGYTF. As DNA, the CDR3 is TGTGCCAGCAGCTTATATGGCGTCCGGGAACAGGGCCAATCTAACTATGGCTACACCTTC.

The chain uses TRBV15 and TRBJ2-3; 7 bases map to TRBD1. CDR3 length equals 16 residues. The germline V gene has CDR1 LNHNV and CDR2 YYDKDF (reference sequence). Trimming cost V 3 bases and J 0 bases; bases outside gene matches: 6. CDR3 in DNA: TGTGCCACCAGCAGGGGCGACAGGGTGAGCACAGATACGCAGTATTTT. This translates into CATSRGDRVSTDTQYF.

This chain links TRBV30 with TRBJ1-1, with 8 bases identical to TRBD1. From germline, CDR1 is GTSNPN and CDR2 SVGIG (reference sequence). The V and J ends lost 1 base and 7 bases, in that order; junction bases with no gene match: 5. This CDR3 has 13 amino acids. The CDR3 DNA is TGTGCCTGGAGTGCTCAGGGGGCCGTTGAAGCTTTCTTT. Translated, it gives CAWSAQGAVEAFF.

The chain carries TRBV29-1 and TRBJ2-7; 11 bases fit TRBD2. The germline V gene has CDR1 SQVTM and CDR2 ANQGSEA. With V trimmed by 7 bases and J by 4 bases, 3 bases remained unmatched. The CDR3 runs 12 residues. For the CDR3, the DNA is TGCAGCGCGGGACTAGCGGATTACGAGCAGTACTTC. Its translation: CSAGLADYEQYF.